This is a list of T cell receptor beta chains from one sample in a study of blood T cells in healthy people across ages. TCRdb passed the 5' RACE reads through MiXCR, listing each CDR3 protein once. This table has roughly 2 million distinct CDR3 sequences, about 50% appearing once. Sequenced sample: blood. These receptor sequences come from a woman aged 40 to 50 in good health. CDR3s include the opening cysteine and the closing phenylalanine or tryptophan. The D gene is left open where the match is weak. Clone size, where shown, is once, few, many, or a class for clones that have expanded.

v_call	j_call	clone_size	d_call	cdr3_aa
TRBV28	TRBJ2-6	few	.	CASSLMGESSGANVLTF
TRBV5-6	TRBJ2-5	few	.	CASSSARGLETQYF
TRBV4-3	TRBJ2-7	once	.	CASSPGDHYNEQYF
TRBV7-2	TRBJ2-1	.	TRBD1	CASSPDRGEQFF
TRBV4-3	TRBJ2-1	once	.	CASSHDAGPADEQFF
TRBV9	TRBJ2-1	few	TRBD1	CASSHGAGGYNEQFF
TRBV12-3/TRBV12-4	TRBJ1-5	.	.	CASTITGLLEPQHF
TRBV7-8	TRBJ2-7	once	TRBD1	CASSLEDRGTYEQYF
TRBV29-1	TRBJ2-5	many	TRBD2	CSQGSGGKTQYF
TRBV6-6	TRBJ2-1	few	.	CASSYEIGEQFF
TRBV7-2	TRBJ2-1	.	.	CASSLEWGSQFF
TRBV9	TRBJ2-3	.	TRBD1	CASSDRGLGTDTQYF
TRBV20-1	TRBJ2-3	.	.	CSATPRTSTDTQYF
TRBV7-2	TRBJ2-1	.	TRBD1	CANSLVDRIKDNEQFF
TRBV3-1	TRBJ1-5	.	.	CASSPSGTRGERQPQHF
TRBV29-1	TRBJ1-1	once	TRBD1	CSVENAGGTEAFF
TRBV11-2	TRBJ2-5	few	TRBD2	CASSLGGLAGGLQETQYF
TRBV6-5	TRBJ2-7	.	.	CASSYRLRSRRDEQYF
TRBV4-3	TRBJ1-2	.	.	CASSQELGDYGYTF
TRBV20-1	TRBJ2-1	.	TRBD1	CSAEGGMEQFF
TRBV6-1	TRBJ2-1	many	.	CASSSWGRGSAYNEQFF
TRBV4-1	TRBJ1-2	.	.	CASSQDNRGYTF
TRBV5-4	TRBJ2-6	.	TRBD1	CASQDRGLPGANVLTF
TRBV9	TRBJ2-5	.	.	CASSVAALREGGTQYF
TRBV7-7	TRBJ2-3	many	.	CASSLGGTSDTQYF
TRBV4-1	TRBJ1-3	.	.	CASSQDGEVSRAGNTIYF
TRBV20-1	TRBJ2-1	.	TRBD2	CSASGLAGGPSSYNEQFF
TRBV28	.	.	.	CASSWAQYEQYF
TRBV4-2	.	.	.	CASSQDLSPSTEQYF
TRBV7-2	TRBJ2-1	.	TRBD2	CASSLRTSGGWRNEQFF
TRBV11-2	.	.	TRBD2	CASSFGLADGTQYF
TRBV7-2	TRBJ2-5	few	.	CASSLVIPGQYF
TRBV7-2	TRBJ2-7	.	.	CASSLAKGGPYEQYF
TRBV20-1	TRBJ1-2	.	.	CSADTQGGGYTF
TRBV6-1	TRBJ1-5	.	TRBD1	CASSSTGTGSNQPQHF